This T cell receptor (beta chain) appears in the sequencing data of a study of cytomegalovirus exposure and HLA in healthy donors. The PCR made use of 60 Vbeta and 13 Jbeta primers. TCRdb keeps only in-frame clones here, not all; method: immunoSEQ multiplex PCR. This table has about 190,000 clones, around 75% appearing once. Sequenced: PBMCs. This TCR was sampled from a woman aged 25 to 39 in good health and CMV-seropositive.

CDR3: CASPAGARGQPQHF. DNA for the CDR3: TGCGCCAGCCCTGCTGGGGCCAGGGGACAGCCCCAGCATTTT. The chain couples TRBV10-1 to TRBJ1-5; TRBD1 might be the D (6 bases). Germline loops: CDR1 WNHNN, CDR2 SYGVQD (reference sequence). CDR3 length: 14 amino acids. The V end lost 8 bases, the J end lost 7 bases, and 18 bases lay between the germline ends.